The T cell receptor beta chain under discussion was sequenced for a study of shared clonotypes between healthy human individuals. At the level of the study: The plates for each donor numbered three CD4 naive, three CD4 memory, two CD8 naive and one CD8 memory. Findings and caveats of the study: Only blood samples were collected, and tissue repertoires likely differ.

Generated by immunoSEQ multiplex PCR, the TCRdb table keeps only in-frame clones and is missing some. The repertoire includes roughly 1,500,000 clones, about 98% of them detected once, and approximately 0.44% sits in the top ten. The CDR3 runs to 15 residues. The V gene's germline CDR1 is SGDLS and CDR2 YYNGEE. Trimming removed 0 bases from V and 1 base from J; junction bases left unmatched: 0. As for this clone: Its matching antigen is unknown.

A CD45RA+ naive subset and a CD45RA-negative memory subset were split from CD4+ cells. This clonotype was obtained from a man between 25 and 39 years old in good health. Source material: naive CD4+ T cells sorted from blood. Described subset: CD45RA+ positively selected. The chain couples TRBV9 to TRBJ2-5; TRBD1 matches at 10 bases. In nucleotides, the CDR3 is TGTGCCAGCAGCGTAGGGACAGGGGGCCAAGAGACCCAGTACTTC. It encodes CASSVGTGGQETQYF.